This T cell receptor (beta chain) emerged from a study of blood T cell repertoires in COVID-19. Study overall: Samples of COVID-19 (acute and convalescent) were obtained from the United States, Italy and Spain. T cells, B-cell-depleted T cells, or PBMCs supplied cDNA or gDNA.

The CDR3 sequence is 15 residues long. The germline CDR1 and CDR2 sequences are SGHAT and FQNNGV. The ends lost 3 bases at V and 7 bases at J; junction bases unmatched: 8. Authors' methods: Amplifying reference gene primers gave estimates of nucleated cell counts. TCRdb keeps only in-frame clones here, not all; method: immunoSEQ multiplex PCR. The DNA gave D and trimming, while V, J and clone size come from that table. The sample lists 140,000 to 150,000 clones; roughly 80% were seen once. This receptor was taken from a man aged 50 to 59 with acute or convalescent COVID-19. The source material was peripheral blood. This chain uses TRBV11-2 with TRBJ2-1, with TRBD2 identical over 8 bases. The CDR3 DNA reads TGTGCCAGCAGCTTCCCCGGGGGGGCAGGGAATGAGCAGTTCTTC. Amino acid sequence: CASSFPGGAGNEQFF.